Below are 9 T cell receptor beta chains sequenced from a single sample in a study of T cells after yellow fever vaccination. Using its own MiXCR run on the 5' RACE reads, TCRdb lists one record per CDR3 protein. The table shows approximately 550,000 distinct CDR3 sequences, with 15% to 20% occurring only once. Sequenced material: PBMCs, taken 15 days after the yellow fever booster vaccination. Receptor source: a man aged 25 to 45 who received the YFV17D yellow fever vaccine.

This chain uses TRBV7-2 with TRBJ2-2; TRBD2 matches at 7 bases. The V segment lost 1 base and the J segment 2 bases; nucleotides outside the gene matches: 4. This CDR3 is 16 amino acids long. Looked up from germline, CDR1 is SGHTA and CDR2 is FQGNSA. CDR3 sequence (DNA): TGTGCCAGCAGCTTAGTCACGGGACTAAACACCGGGGAGCTGTTTTTT. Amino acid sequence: CASSLVTGLNTGELFF.

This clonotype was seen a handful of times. CDR3: CASSARDRDNEQFF. Here the CDR3 DNA reads TGTGCCAGCAGCGCCCGGGACAGGGACAATGAGCAGTTCTTC. The gene calls are TRBV9 and TRBJ2-1; 9 bases match TRBD1. This CDR3 spans 14 amino acids. The germline V gene encodes CDR1 SGDLS and CDR2 YYNGEE. V dropped 3 bases and J dropped 5; count of bases not matched to a gene: 3.

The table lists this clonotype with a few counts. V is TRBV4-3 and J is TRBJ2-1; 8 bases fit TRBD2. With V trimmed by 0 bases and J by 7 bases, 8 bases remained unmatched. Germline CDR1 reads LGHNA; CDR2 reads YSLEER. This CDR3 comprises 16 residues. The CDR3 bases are TGCGCCAGCAGCCAAGAGATAGCGGGAAATCGGAATGAGCAGTTCTTC. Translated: CASSQEIAGNRNEQFF.

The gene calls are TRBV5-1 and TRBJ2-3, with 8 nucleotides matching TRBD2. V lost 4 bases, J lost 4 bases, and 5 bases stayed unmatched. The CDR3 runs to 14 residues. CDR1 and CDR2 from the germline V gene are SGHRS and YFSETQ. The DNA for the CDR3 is TGCGCCAGCAGCCCAGCGGGAGCCCCAGATACGCAGTATTTT. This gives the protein CASSPAGAPDTQYF.

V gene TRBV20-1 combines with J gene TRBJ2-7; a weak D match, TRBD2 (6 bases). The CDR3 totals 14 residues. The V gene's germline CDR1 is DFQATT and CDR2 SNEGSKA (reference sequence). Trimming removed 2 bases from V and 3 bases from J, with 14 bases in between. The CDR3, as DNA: TGCAGTGCTAGAATATTAGGGACTTACTACGAGCAGTACTTC. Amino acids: CSARILGTYYEQYF.

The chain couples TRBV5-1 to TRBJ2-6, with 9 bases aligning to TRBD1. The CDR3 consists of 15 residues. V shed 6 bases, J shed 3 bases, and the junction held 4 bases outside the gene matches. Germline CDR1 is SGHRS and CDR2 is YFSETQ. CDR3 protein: CASNRQGVGANVLTF. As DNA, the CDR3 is TGCGCCAGCAACCGACAGGGGGTTGGGGCCAACGTCCTGACTTTC.

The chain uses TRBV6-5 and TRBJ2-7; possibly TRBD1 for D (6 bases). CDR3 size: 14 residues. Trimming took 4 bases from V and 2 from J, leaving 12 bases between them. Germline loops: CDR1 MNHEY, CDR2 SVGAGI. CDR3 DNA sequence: TGTGCCAGCAGTTCTTTCCCAGGGGCCTACGAGCAGTACTTC. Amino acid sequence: CASSSFPGAYEQYF.

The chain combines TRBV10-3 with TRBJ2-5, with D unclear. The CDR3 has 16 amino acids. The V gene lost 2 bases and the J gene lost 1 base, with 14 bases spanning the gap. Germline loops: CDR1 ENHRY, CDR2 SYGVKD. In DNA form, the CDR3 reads TGTGCCATCAGTGAGACGGGCCCATCTGGCCAAGAGACCCAGTACTTC. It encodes CAISETGPSGQETQYF.

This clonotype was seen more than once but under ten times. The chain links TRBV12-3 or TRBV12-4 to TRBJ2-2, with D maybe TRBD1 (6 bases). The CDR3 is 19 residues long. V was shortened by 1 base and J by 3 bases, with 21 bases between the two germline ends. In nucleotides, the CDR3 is TGTGCCAGCAGTTTAGTACATTCCGGGGCCAAGGGGGACACCGGGGAGCTGTTTTTT. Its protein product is CASSLVHSGAKGDTGELFF.